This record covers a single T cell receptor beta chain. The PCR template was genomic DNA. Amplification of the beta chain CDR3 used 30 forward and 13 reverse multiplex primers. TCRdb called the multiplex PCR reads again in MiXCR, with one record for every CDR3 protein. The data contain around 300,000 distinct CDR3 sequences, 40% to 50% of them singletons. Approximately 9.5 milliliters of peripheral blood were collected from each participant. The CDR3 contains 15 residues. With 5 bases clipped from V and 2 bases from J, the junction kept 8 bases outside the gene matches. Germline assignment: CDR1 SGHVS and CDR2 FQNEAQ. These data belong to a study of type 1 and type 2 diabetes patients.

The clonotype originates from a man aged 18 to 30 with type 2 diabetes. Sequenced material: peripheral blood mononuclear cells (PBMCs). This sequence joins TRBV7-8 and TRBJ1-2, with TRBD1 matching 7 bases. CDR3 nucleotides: TGTGCCAGCAGCCAAGGTACAGGGGACAACTATGGCTACACCTTC. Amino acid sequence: CASSQGTGDNYGYTF.